Shown below are 16 T cell receptor beta chains from a single sample sequenced in a study of blood T cell repertoires in COVID-19. TCRdb's table, derived via immunoSEQ multiplex PCR, lists solely in-frame clones and lacks some. The data show fewer than 150,000 clones, around four fifths seen once. Sequenced sample: peripheral blood. The receptor source for this set is a human donor in a cohort sampled during active COVID-19.

V and J are TRBV6-5 and TRBJ2-7; 9 bases line up with TRBD1. Germline V CDR1 and CDR2: MNHEY, SVGAGI. The CDR3 spans 14 residues. The ends lost 10 bases at V and 6 bases at J; junction bases unmatched: 13. CDR3 in amino acids: CATDTGGAYTEQYF. The CDR3 DNA reads TGTGCCACCGATACAGGGGGCGCCTACACCGAGCAGTACTTC.

The J gene is TRBJ2-7, the V gene TRBV5-4, with TRBD1 matching over 7 bases. In germline, CDR1 is SGHNT, CDR2 YYREEE (reference sequence). This CDR3 region has 14 residues. The J segment lost 3 bases and the V segment lost 4 bases, leaving 7 bases of the junction unmatched. The CDR3 sequence: CASSLQGENYEQYF. The CDR3, as DNA: TGTGCCAGCAGCCTCCAGGGGGAGAACTACGAGCAGTACTTC.

This clone qualifies as medium-sized. The chain recombines TRBV7-9 with TRBJ1-4; 9 bases line up with TRBD1. CDR1 and CDR2 from the germline V gene are SEHNR and FQNEAQ (reference sequence). The CDR3 length is 15 residues. V shed 4 bases, J shed 7 bases, and the junction held 7 bases outside the gene matches. The CDR3 here is CASSSQQGAGEKLFF. The CDR3 DNA sequence: TGTGCCAGCAGCTCACAACAGGGGGCAGGTGAAAAACTGTTTTTT.

This chain joins TRBV3-1 (or the pseudogene TRBV3-2) and TRBJ1-1, with TRBD1 matching over 9 bases. Germline CDR1 reads LGHDT; CDR2 reads YNNKEL (reference sequence). V dropped 4 bases and J dropped 6; count of bases not matched to a gene: 6. The CDR3 sequence is 14 residues long. CDR3 protein: CASSPHRGQAEAFF. The CDR3 DNA reads as TGTGCCAGCAGCCCCCACAGGGGGCAGGCTGAAGCTTTCTTT.

The rearrangement joins TRBV5-1 to TRBJ1-5; the match to TRBD1 covers 8 bases. The germline gives CDR1 SGHRS, CDR2 YFSETQ. The J segment lost 4 bases and the V segment lost 4 bases, leaving 7 bases of the junction unmatched. CDR3 length: 15 amino acids. This CDR3 reads CASSVDRAPNQPQHF. CDR3 sequence (DNA): TGCGCCAGCAGCGTGGACAGGGCCCCTAATCAGCCCCAGCATTTT.

The V gene is TRBV19, the J gene TRBJ1-1; the D gene is possibly TRBD1 (5 bases). Germline V gives CDR1 LNHDA, CDR2 SQIVND (reference sequence). V gave up 6 bases and J gave up 0 bases, with 17 bases separating them. This CDR3 has 16 residues. The CDR3 DNA reads TGTGCCAGTAGCCGTCCACAGGTGCTCGTGAACACTGAAGCTTTCTTT. Translation gives CASSRPQVLVNTEAFF.

The chain is built from TRBV15 and TRBJ1-2, with D possibly TRBD1 on 6 matching bases. The CDR3 runs 14 residues. V lost 0 bases and J 6 bases, leaving 11 bases between the germline ends. In germline, CDR1 is LNHNV, CDR2 YYDKDF (reference sequence). The CDR3 region is CATSRDQNRDGYTF. The CDR3 coding sequence is TGTGCCACCAGCAGAGATCAAAACAGGGATGGCTACACCTTC.

The CDR3 DNA is TGCAGCGTTGAATCAGGGGTACAAGCTTTCTTT. Translated, it gives CSVESGVQAFF. The V gene is TRBV29-1, the J gene TRBJ1-1; D is possibly TRBD1 (6 bases). The CDR3 totals 11 residues. Germline V gives CDR1 SQVTM, CDR2 ANQGSEA. The V and J ends lost 2 bases and 9 bases respectively, with 10 bases between them.

J is TRBJ2-3 and V is TRBV7-6, with 10 bases fitting TRBD2. Per germline, CDR1 SGHVS and CDR2 FNYEAQ. V dropped 2 bases and J dropped 6; count of bases not matched to a gene: 14. CDR3 size: 18 residues. The CDR3 region has the DNA TGTGCCAGCAGCTTACCATCGCCGAAGCGGGGGGGCCTGGATACGCAGTATTTT. Encoded protein: CASSLPSPKRGGLDTQYF.

The chain employs TRBV11-2 and TRBJ1-5; TRBD1 might be the D (5 bases). Trimming stripped 1 base from V and 6 bases from J, with 13 bases between. This CDR3 is built from 15 residues. The germline gives CDR1 SGHAT, CDR2 FQNNGV. The CDR3 DNA is TGTGCCAGCAGCTTAGCGCCAGGGTCGGGTCAGCCCCAGCATTTT. As protein: CASSLAPGSGQPQHF.

The chain combines TRBV10-1 with TRBJ2-2; maybe TRBD2 (6 bases). V lost 7 bases and J lost 5, with 14 bases in between. Germline assignment: CDR1 WNHNN and CDR2 SYGVQD (reference sequence). The CDR3 totals 14 residues. The CDR3 reads CASTGALSTGELFF. The CDR3 coding sequence is TGCGCCAGCACGGGAGCTTTAAGTACCGGGGAGCTGTTTTTT.

The chain employs TRBV28 and TRBJ2-6; the match to TRBD1 covers 8 bases. The junction had 2 bases not matched to a gene; V was cut back by 5 bases and J by 2 bases. This CDR3 is built from 15 residues. Germline V CDR1 and CDR2: MDHEN, SYDVKM. The CDR3 sequence: CASSIQGAGANVLTF. The CDR3 DNA is TGTGCCAGCAGTATACAGGGGGCTGGGGCCAACGTCCTGACTTTC. Supplemented by reference TRBV28 and TRBJ2-6, the full variable domain reads DVKVTQSSRYLVKRTGEKVFLECVQDMDHENMFWYRQDPGLGLRLIYFSYDVKMKEKGDIPEGYSVSREKKERFSLILESASTNQTSMYLCASSIQGAGANVLTFGAGSRLTVL.

This rearrangement joins TRBV5-8 to TRBJ1-4; a weak D match, TRBD1 (5 bases). Germline values: CDR1 SGHTS, CDR2 YDEGEE. Trimming pared 3 bases from V and 3 bases from J, leaving 12 bases between. The CDR3 totals 15 residues. The chain's CDR3 is CASSWPGLSNEKLFF. CDR3 sequence (DNA): TGTGCCAGCAGCTGGCCGGGACTCTCTAATGAAAAACTGTTTTTT.

The genes are TRBV5-6 and TRBJ1-2; TRBD1 might be the D (5 bases). This CDR3 contains 17 residues. Trimming took 0 bases from V and 7 from J, leaving 22 bases between them. CDR1 is SGHDT and CDR2 is YYEEEE in the germline V gene. CDR3 amino acids: CASSLAGFQGDVFGYTF. In DNA form, the CDR3 reads TGTGCCAGCAGCTTGGCCGGGTTTCAGGGTGACGTTTTTGGCTACACCTTC.

The chain employs TRBV9 and TRBJ2-5; weak D call: TRBD2 (5 bases). This CDR3 is 13 amino acids long. Germline values: CDR1 SGDLS, CDR2 YYNGEE. V lost 0 bases and J lost 4, with 7 bases in between. CDR3 region: CASSVAGSETQYF. In nucleotides, the CDR3 is TGTGCCAGCAGCGTAGCGGGGTCAGAGACCCAGTACTTC.

This rearrangement joins TRBV9 to TRBJ1-2, with 10 bases lining up with TRBD1. The germline gives CDR1 SGDLS, CDR2 YYNGEE. The CDR3 contains 17 residues. The junction had 9 bases not matched to a gene; V was cut back by 0 bases and J by 4 bases. CDR3 protein: CASSVGPRDRGPYGYTF. CDR3 nucleotides: TGTGCCAGCAGCGTAGGCCCCCGGGACAGGGGACCCTATGGCTACACCTTC.